A single sample is the source of the 22 T cell receptor beta chains below, sequenced in a study of graft-versus-host responses after intestinal transplantation. Antigen specificity for these receptors is unknown. This table comes from immunoSEQ multiplex PCR, and its TCRdb copy is limited to in-frame clones, with some not included. The table lists around 87,000 clones, 85% to 95% of them singletons. The specimen was unstimulated CD8+ T cells sorted from spleen or lymph node cells, collected before transplant. These receptors were collected from a human donor who was the organ donor for an intestinal transplant.

The chain has TRBV6-5 and TRBJ2-3; no clear D gene. The V gene lost 4 bases and the J gene lost 2 bases, with 7 bases spanning the gap. Germline-derived CDR1 and CDR2 are MNHEY and SVGAGI. The CDR3 contains 13 residues. CDR3 coding DNA: TGTGCCAGCAGTTTAGCCATCACAGATACGCAGTATTTT. Protein: CASSLAITDTQYF.

This chain links TRBV5-6 with TRBJ2-1, with TRBD1 identical over 7 bases. Germline-derived CDR1 and CDR2 are SGHDT and YYEEEE. With 1 base clipped from V and 4 bases from J, the junction kept 2 bases outside the gene matches. CDR3 length: 14 residues. The DNA for the CDR3 is TGTGCCAGCAGCTTGACACAGGGGTACAATGAGCAGTTCTTC. This gives the protein CASSLTQGYNEQFF.

V usage is TRBV5-5 and J usage is TRBJ2-5, with D perhaps TRBD2 (7 bases). V lost 5 bases to trimming and J lost 1 base, with 24 bases between them. Germline lookup yields CDR1 SGHKS and CDR2 YYEKEE (reference sequence). CDR3 size: 18 residues. The DNA for the CDR3 is TGTGCCAGCAGTTCCCTCGGGATAGAGGGGGGGCCCCAAGAGACCCAGTACTTC. Translation gives CASSSLGIEGGPQETQYF.

The chain employs TRBV6-5 and TRBJ2-5, with no clear D. Trimming removed 4 bases from V and 2 bases from J, with 11 bases in between. Germline V lookup: CDR1 MNHEY, CDR2 SVGAGI. CDR3 length: 14 residues. The CDR3 nucleotides are TGTGCCAGCAGTTGGTCGGGTAGGCAAGAGACCCAGTACTTC. Translated, it gives CASSWSGRQETQYF.

In this sample, this clone turned up a few times. The rearrangement joins TRBV19 to TRBJ2-3; 9 bases align to TRBD2. V shed 10 bases, J shed 2 bases, and the junction held 10 bases outside the gene matches. The CDR3 totals 15 residues. Germline-derived CDR1 and CDR2 are LNHDA and SQIVND (reference sequence). The CDR3 nucleotides read TGTGCCACTGAATTTAGCGGGGGAGTCACAGATACGCAGTATTTT. Encoded protein: CATEFSGGVTDTQYF.

The gene calls are TRBV7-9 and TRBJ1-1; 12 bases match TRBD1. The CDR3 extends over 15 amino acids. The V gene end was trimmed by 5 bases and the J gene end by 7 bases; junction bases not matched to a gene: 8. Germline V gene lookup returns CDR1 SEHNR and CDR2 FQNEAQ (reference sequence). The CDR3 coding sequence is TGTGCCAGCAGCAAACCGGGACAGGGGGCGATTGAAGCTTTCTTT. Translation gives CASSKPGQGAIEAFF.

The chain joins TRBV7-9 to TRBJ1-5; no reliable D call. This CDR3 comprises 14 residues. Per the germline V gene, CDR1 is SEHNR and CDR2 is FQNEAQ (reference sequence). Trimming took off 5 bases at V and 0 bases at J, with 8 bases between the two ends. DNA of the CDR3: TGTGCCAGCAGCCCAGTTGATAGCAATCAGCCCCAGCATTTT. Its translation is CASSPVDSNQPQHF.

The chain recombines TRBV4-1 with TRBJ1-1; tentatively, D is TRBD1 (5 bases). Deletions cut 5 bases from V and 4 bases from J, with 14 bases between. CDR1 is MGHRA and CDR2 is YSYEKL in the germline V gene. CDR3 length: 14 residues. The CDR3 sequence is CASSTPTGGTEAFF. CDR3 DNA: TGCGCCAGCAGCACCCCCACCGGGGGCACTGAAGCTTTCTTT.

This chain links TRBV2 with TRBJ1-2; 10 bases are shared with TRBD1. The ends lost 8 bases at V and 7 bases at J; junction bases unmatched: 4. The germline CDR1 and CDR2 sequences are SNHLY and FYNNEI. This CDR3 comprises 12 residues. CDR3 in amino acids: CASGTGASGYTF. In DNA, the CDR3 is TGTGCCAGCGGGACAGGGGCTTCTGGCTACACCTTC.

This clone was seen only once. V usage is TRBV4-3 and J usage is TRBJ1-1, with D uncertain. The CDR3 length is 14 residues. Germline loops: CDR1 LGHNA, CDR2 YSLEER. Trimming took 0 bases from V and 8 from J, leaving 13 bases between them. CDR3 nucleotide sequence: TGCGCCAGCAGCCAAGACGGTGGGGAGAGGGAAGCTTTCTTT. Protein: CASSQDGGEREAFF.

This sequence joins TRBV7-8 and TRBJ2-3, with 7 positions matching TRBD1. The V and J ends lost 2 bases and 4 bases, in that order; junction bases with no gene match: 12. Germline loops: CDR1 SGHVS, CDR2 FQNEAQ. This CDR3 region has 17 residues. For the CDR3, the DNA is TGTGCCAGCAGCTTACCCCGGGCAGGGGGTTCGCCAGATACGCAGTATTTT. As protein: CASSLPRAGGSPDTQYF. Combining the CDR3 with reference TRBV7-8 and TRBJ2-3 gives the whole variable domain GAGVSQSPRYKVAKRGQDVALRCDPISGHVSLFWYQQALGQGPEFLTYFQNEAQLDKSGLPSDRFFAERPEGSVSTLKIQRTQQEDSAVYLCASSLPRAGGSPDTQYFGPGTRLTVL.

The V gene is TRBV21-1, the J gene TRBJ1-2; no check of the table's D call, TRBD1, against the DNA was made. TRBV21-1 is shown as a pseudogene. The CDR3 has 16 amino acids. CDR3 residues: CASSKGRDRVNYGYTF. The CDR3 nucleotides read TGTGCCAGCAGCAAAGGTAGGGACAGGGTTAACTATGGCTACACCTTC.

This chain connects TRBV27 to TRBJ2-2; 7 bases agree with TRBD1. This CDR3 spans 18 amino acids. The J segment lost 1 base and the V segment lost 5 bases, leaving 13 bases of the junction unmatched. Germline V lookup: CDR1 MNHEY, CDR2 SMNVEV (reference sequence). This chain's CDR3 is CASSPSFTGARNTGELFF. CDR3 DNA: TGTGCCAGCAGTCCTTCCTTTACAGGGGCAAGGAACACCGGGGAGCTGTTTTTT.

This rearrangement joins TRBV11-2 to TRBJ2-5; 7 positions match TRBD1. Germline assignment: CDR1 SGHAT and CDR2 FQNNGV. V dropped 5 bases and J dropped 2; count of bases not matched to a gene: 2. The CDR3 sequence is 13 residues long. CDR3 sequence reads: CASSVQGQETQYF. The CDR3 coding sequence is TGTGCCAGCAGCGTACAGGGGCAAGAGACCCAGTACTTC.

This rearrangement joins TRBV28 to TRBJ2-7; unclear D gene. The CDR3 is made up of 12 amino acids. Germline CDR1 reads MDHEN; CDR2 reads SYDVKM. V lost 3 bases to trimming and J lost 3 bases, with 6 bases between them. CDR3 protein: CASSFSSYEQYF. DNA of the CDR3: TGTGCCAGCAGTTTCTCTAGCTACGAGCAGTACTTC.

This clone was picked up a small number of times. The CDR3 loop reads CASSLLAGGILETQYF. DNA of the CDR3: TGCGCCAGCAGCTTGTTAGCGGGGGGTATTTTGGAGACCCAGTACTTC. The chain links TRBV5-1 to TRBJ2-5; 10 bases agree with TRBD2. CDR3 length: 16 amino acids. Per germline, CDR1 SGHRS and CDR2 YFSETQ. Germline trimming cut 1 base from V and 5 bases from J; bases unmatched to any gene: 8.

With respect to this clone: Sequence at one end of the junction differs from germline and may be a read error. J is TRBJ2-7 and V is TRBV7-2; D might be TRBD2 (6 bases). Looked up from germline, CDR1 is SGHTA and CDR2 is FQGNSA. The length of the CDR3 is 11 residues. The CDR3 DNA is TGTGCCAGCAGCTTAGGGGGGGACCTAAGGTTC. This translates into CASSLGGDLRF.

This rearrangement joins TRBV7-8 to TRBJ2-2; no definite D call. V gave up 5 bases and J gave up 9 bases, with 10 bases separating them. The CDR3 sequence is 12 residues long. Germline CDR1 SGHVS, CDR2 FQNEAQ. CDR3 nucleotide sequence: TGTGCCAGCAGCGACCGACTCTGGGAGCTGTTTTTT. Translation gives CASSDRLWELFF.

The CDR3, as DNA: TGTGCCACCAGCAGAGGGACTAGCGGGGGTGCCGGGGAGCTGTTTTTT. Protein sequence: CATSRGTSGGAGELFF. The chain recombines TRBV15 with TRBJ2-2, with 13 bases lining up with TRBD2. V dropped 1 base and J dropped 6; count of bases not matched to a gene: 2. Looked up from germline, CDR1 is LNHNV and CDR2 is YYDKDF (reference sequence). This CDR3 region has 16 residues.

This chain uses TRBV7-3 with TRBJ1-6; D remains ambiguous. V lost 1 base, J lost 5 bases, and 9 bases lay in between. Germline V gene lookup returns CDR1 SGHTA and CDR2 FQGTGA. This CDR3 has 15 residues. The CDR3 here is CASSLNSGNNSPLHF. Here the CDR3 DNA reads TGTGCCAGCAGCTTAAATTCCGGGAATAATTCACCCCTCCACTTT.

This rearrangement joins TRBV6-1 to TRBJ2-7, with D perhaps TRBD2 (6 bases). CDR1 is MNHNS, CDR2 SASEGT, per germline. The V and J ends lost 3 bases and 0 bases respectively, with 12 bases between them. The CDR3 contains 15 residues. The chain's CDR3 is CASSDWDGSSYEQYF. The CDR3 DNA reads as TGTGCCAGCAGTGATTGGGACGGGAGCTCCTACGAGCAGTACTTC.

The J gene is TRBJ2-3, the V gene TRBV29-1, with 10 bases aligning to TRBD1. This CDR3 is 14 amino acids long. V lost 8 bases, J lost 4 bases, and 9 bases stayed unmatched. Looked up from germline, CDR1 is SQVTM and CDR2 is ANQGSEA. The chain's CDR3 is CSSSAGTGADTQYF. The CDR3 bases are TGCAGCTCCTCCGCCGGGACAGGGGCAGATACGCAGTATTTT.